Each of the 26 T cell receptor beta chains below was sequenced from the same sample in a study of cytomegalovirus exposure and HLA in healthy donors. The study ran its PCR with 60 Vbeta and 13 Jbeta primers. TCRdb's copy holds only in-frame clones and misses some; the assay was immunoSEQ multiplex PCR. The data show about 160,000 clones, 70% to 80% seen once. The sequenced sample consisted of PBMCs. The origin of the receptors is a man aged 18 to 35 in good health and CMV-seropositive.

This chain connects TRBV7-2 to TRBJ1-5, with 7 bases that match TRBD1. The J segment lost 6 bases and the V segment lost 4 bases, leaving 3 bases of the junction unmatched. Germline CDR1 is SGHTA and CDR2 is FQGNSA. The CDR3 covers 13 residues. CDR3: CASSYWTGQPQHF. CDR3 bases: TGTGCCAGCAGCTACTGGACAGGTCAGCCCCAGCATTTT.

V gene TRBV7-6 combines with J gene TRBJ2-5; a possible D gene is TRBD2 (7 bases). Trimming pared 4 bases from V and 3 bases from J, leaving 21 bases between. CDR1 is SGHVS, CDR2 FNYEAQ, per germline. The CDR3 covers 17 residues. CDR3 sequence reads: CASSSRGGGHTKETQYF. The CDR3 DNA is TGTGCCAGCAGCTCCCGGGGAGGGGGACACACTAAAGAGACCCAGTACTTC. Using reference TRBV7-6 and TRBJ2-5 for the parts outside the CDR3, the full variable domain is GAGVSQSPRYKVTKRGQDVALRCDPISGHVSLYWYRQALGQGPEFLTYFNYEAQQDKSGLPNDRFSAERPEGSISTLTIQRTEQRDSAMYRCASSSRGGGHTKETQYFGPGTRLLVL.

V and J are TRBV5-3 and TRBJ1-5, with 7 bases fitting TRBD1. TRBV5-3 is filed as an ORF, its function uncertain. CDR3 length equals 16 residues. Trimming at V came to 2 bases and at J to 6 bases, leaving 11 bases not matched to a gene. The CDR3 spells CARSFATTGVGQPQHF. The CDR3 nucleotides are TGTGCCAGAAGCTTCGCCACTACAGGGGTGGGTCAGCCCCAGCATTTT.

The sample holds a few counts of this clone. The chain combines TRBV4-3 with TRBJ1-1; D perhaps matches TRBD1 (5 bases). Looked up from germline, CDR1 is LGHNA and CDR2 is YSLEER. This CDR3 region has 15 residues. Trimming took off 2 bases at V and 5 bases at J, with 15 bases between the two ends. The CDR3 is CASSQKPLGLTEAFF. The CDR3 DNA sequence: TGCGCCAGCAGCCAAAAGCCTCTGGGGCTGACTGAAGCTTTCTTT.

The table lists this clone with a count of one. The genes are TRBV7-9 and TRBJ2-1; 7 bases align to TRBD1. V lost 5 bases to trimming and J lost 3 bases; unmatched junction nucleotides: 4. The CDR3 runs to 14 residues. Per the germline V gene, CDR1 is SEHNR and CDR2 is FQNEAQ (reference sequence). The CDR3 DNA reads TGTGCCAGCAGCCCGGGACAGCTCTACAATGAGCAGTTCTTC. Protein: CASSPGQLYNEQFF.

The chain joins TRBV6-5 to TRBJ1-4, with D perhaps TRBD1 (5 bases). CDR1 is MNHEY and CDR2 is SVGAGI in the germline V gene. V lost 4 bases, J lost 7 bases, and 10 bases lay in between. The CDR3 is 13 residues long. CDR3 DNA: TGTGCCAGCAGTTTTCAGGGAGGTGAAAAACTGTTTTTT. Protein sequence: CASSFQGGEKLFF.

This clone came up a few times. Other DNA sequences of this sample code for an identical CDR3. The rearrangement joins TRBV29-1 to TRBJ2-7; tentatively, D is TRBD1 (6 bases). Trimming cost V 0 bases and J 3 bases, with 6 bases left between them. Germline lookup yields CDR1 SQVTM and CDR2 ANQGSEA. This CDR3 spans 12 amino acids. The CDR3 DNA is TGCAGCGTTGAAGACAGGGGCTACGAGCAGTACTTC. Translating it yields CSVEDRGYEQYF.

In this sample, this clone turned up once. V is TRBV7-9 and J is TRBJ2-7; 9 nucleotides line up with TRBD1. Germline values: CDR1 SEHNR, CDR2 FQNEAQ (reference sequence). The CDR3 loop spans 14 amino acids. J gave up 4 bases and V 4 bases, and 5 bases lay outside the gene matches. CDR3 in amino acids: CASSSPGQGYEQYF. CDR3 DNA sequence: TGTGCCAGCAGCTCCCCGGGACAGGGTTACGAGCAGTACTTC.

This clone was seen only once. This rearrangement joins TRBV4-1 to TRBJ1-2; D uncertain. The CDR3 spans 12 residues. Germline V CDR1 and CDR2: MGHRA, YSYEKL. The V end was cut by 0 bases, the J end by 7 bases, with 6 bases between. CDR3: CASSQEAGGYTF. DNA of the CDR3: TGCGCCAGCAGCCAAGAAGCGGGTGGCTACACCTTC.

This rearrangement joins TRBV5-1 to TRBJ1-2; 8 bases line up with TRBD1. Germline V gene data show CDR1 as SGHRS and CDR2 as YFSETQ. This CDR3 comprises 15 residues. With 0 bases clipped from V and 4 bases from J, the junction kept 5 bases outside the gene matches. The CDR3 loop reads CASSLGDRGFYGYTF. The CDR3 DNA is TGCGCCAGCAGCTTGGGTGACAGGGGATTCTATGGCTACACCTTC.

The CDR3 loop reads CASSPPGTYEQYF. In DNA form, the CDR3 reads TGTGCCAGCAGCCCGCCGGGAACCTACGAGCAGTACTTC. The chain uses TRBV7-9 and TRBJ2-7; possibly TRBD2 for D (5 bases). The CDR3 loop spans 13 amino acids. Looked up from germline, CDR1 is SEHNR and CDR2 is FQNEAQ (reference sequence). V was trimmed by 5 bases and J by 2 bases, leaving 10 bases between them. The full variable domain, its missing parts supplied by reference TRBV7-9 and TRBJ2-7, is DTGVSQNPRHKITKRGQNVTFRCDPISEHNRLYWYRQTLGQGPEFLTYFQNEAQLEKSRLLSDRFSAERPKGSFSTLEIQRTEQGDSAMYLCASSPPGTYEQYFGPGTRLTVT.

The chain uses TRBV6-5 and TRBJ1-2; 7 bases are shared with TRBD1. In germline, CDR1 is MNHEY, CDR2 SVGAGI. V shed 2 bases and J 8 bases; nucleotides not matched to a gene: 8. The CDR3 contains 14 residues. CDR3 nucleotide sequence: TGTGCCAGCAGTTACACAGGGGACAGTAGCGGCTACACCTTC. Protein sequence: CASSYTGDSSGYTF.

This clone occurred once. The chain couples TRBV5-4 to TRBJ1-2; 8 nucleotides match TRBD1. The CDR3 is made up of 15 amino acids. Germline V CDR1 and CDR2: SGHNT, YYREEE (reference sequence). Trimming at V came to 2 bases and at J to 7 bases, leaving 10 bases not matched to a gene. CDR3 bases: TGTGCCAGCAGCTTATTCCCAGGGGGCGCGGGTGGCTACACCTTC. It codes for CASSLFPGGAGGYTF.

On this clone: An end of the junction does not agree with germline; a read error may underlie this. This sequence joins TRBV30 and TRBJ2-3; 11 nucleotides agree with TRBD1. Per germline, CDR1 GTSNPN and CDR2 SVGIG (reference sequence). The CDR3 totals 12 residues. The CDR3 nucleotides are TGTGCCCGGCCAAGGACAGGGGGCTTTTTGGATTTT. Its translation: CARPRTGGFLDF.

The chain recombines TRBV5-6 with TRBJ2-1; TRBD2 is a possible D gene (5 bases). The CDR3 runs to 17 residues. With 0 bases removed from V and 3 bases from J, the gap between germline ends came to 16 bases. CDR1 SGHDT and CDR2 YYEEEE come from the germline V gene. CDR3 nucleotides: TGTGCCAGCAGCTTGGTGGAGGCGCCGAGGCTCTACAATGAGCAGTTCTTC. Protein: CASSLVEAPRLYNEQFF.

In its sample, this clone was seen a few times. The chain is built from TRBV29-1 and TRBJ2-2; 7 nucleotides line up with TRBD1. The V segment lost 6 bases and the J segment 3 bases; nucleotides outside the gene matches: 4. This CDR3 region has 13 residues. Germline V gives CDR1 SQVTM, CDR2 ANQGSEA. The DNA of the CDR3 is TGCAGCGTCGGACAGGCATACACCGGGGAGCTGTTTTTT. Translating it yields CSVGQAYTGELFF.

V is TRBV5-1 and J is TRBJ2-7, with 8 bases matching TRBD2. CDR1 and CDR2 from the germline V gene are SGHRS and YFSETQ. With 4 bases clipped from V and 6 bases from J, the junction kept 15 bases outside the gene matches. The CDR3 runs 16 residues. The CDR3 is CASSPGTSGGVFEQYF. CDR3 nucleotide sequence: TGCGCCAGCAGCCCCGGGACTAGTGGGGGGGTGTTCGAGCAGTACTTC.

V usage is TRBV27 and J usage is TRBJ2-1, with 9 nucleotides matching TRBD2. Germline CDR1 and CDR2: MNHEY and SMNVEV (reference sequence). The J segment lost 6 bases and the V segment lost 8 bases, leaving 8 bases of the junction unmatched. This CDR3 comprises 14 residues. DNA of the CDR3: TGTGCCAGCCGCCCGGTAGCGGGAGTCAATGAGCAGTTCTTC. This gives the protein CASRPVAGVNEQFF.

V and J are TRBV2 and TRBJ1-2; maybe TRBD1 (6 bases). This CDR3 has 13 amino acids. V dropped 6 bases and J dropped 6 bases, with 14 bases sitting between them. From germline, CDR1 is SNHLY and CDR2 FYNNEI. The CDR3 nucleotides read TGTGCCAGCAGGGGAGAGACAGGCGATGGCTACACCTTC. Translating it yields CASRGETGDGYTF.

The chain combines TRBV7-9 with TRBJ2-2, with D tentatively TRBD2 (5 bases). This CDR3 region has 18 residues. Between the trimmed V and J ends, which lost 5 bases and 0 bases, there was a span of 19 bases. CDR1 and CDR2 from the germline V gene are SEHNR and FQNEAQ (reference sequence). DNA for the CDR3: TGTGCCAGCAGCCCCGTGGGATACGTTAGCGCGAACACCGGGGAGCTGTTTTTT. Encoded protein: CASSPVGYVSANTGELFF.

The chain links TRBV5-1 to TRBJ1-1, with D uncertain. The V end was cut by 2 bases, the J end by 1 base, with 6 bases between. The germline V gene encodes CDR1 SGHRS and CDR2 YFSETQ. The CDR3 loop spans 13 amino acids. CDR3 protein: CASSFRGNTEAFF. CDR3 nucleotide sequence: TGCGCCAGCAGCTTTCGGGGGAACACTGAAGCTTTCTTT.

The chain carries TRBV4-1 and TRBJ2-5, with 7 bases identical to TRBD2. V was pared by 1 base and J by 7 bases, with 12 bases of the junction left unmatched. CDR1 MGHRA and CDR2 YSYEKL come from the germline V gene. CDR3 length: 16 residues. This CDR3 is CASSQVWWEGLGTQYF. In DNA, the CDR3 is TGCGCCAGCAGCCAAGTTTGGTGGGAGGGCCTCGGGACCCAGTACTTC.

The rearrangement links TRBV7-2 to TRBJ1-2, with no clear D. Trimming stripped 5 bases from V and 8 bases from J, with 12 bases between. The germline V gene encodes CDR1 SGHTA and CDR2 FQGNSA. CDR3 length: 12 residues. CDR3 loop: CASSTLREGYTF. For the CDR3, the DNA is TGTGCCAGCAGCACCCTTCGAGAGGGCTACACCTTC.

The chain recombines TRBV7-2 with TRBJ1-4, with D maybe TRBD1 (5 bases). V lost 2 bases, J lost 5 bases, and 12 bases lay in between. This CDR3 has 15 amino acids. Per the germline V gene, CDR1 is SGHTA and CDR2 is FQGNSA. The CDR3 loop reads CASSLSQGRNEKLFF. The CDR3 region has the DNA TGTGCCAGCAGCTTATCGCAGGGCCGAAATGAAAAACTGTTTTTT.

The chain combines TRBV19 with TRBJ1-1; D may be TRBD1 (5 bases). The CDR3 has 16 amino acids. From germline, CDR1 is LNHDA and CDR2 SQIVND (reference sequence). V was pared by 1 base and J by 0 bases, with 12 bases between. In nucleotides, the CDR3 is TGTGCCAGTAGTATAGGCAGGGCCAACTTGAACACTGAAGCTTTCTTT. Its protein is CASSIGRANLNTEAFF.

The chain combines TRBV20-1 with TRBJ2-1; D is possibly TRBD2 (5 bases). V lost 4 bases and J lost 8, with 6 bases in between. Looked up from germline, CDR1 is DFQATT and CDR2 is SNEGSKA (reference sequence). The CDR3 is made up of 10 amino acids. Here the CDR3 DNA reads TGCAGTGCTAAGGAGGATGAGCAGTTCTTC. Translation gives CSAKEDEQFF.